A single sample is the source of the 16 T cell receptor beta chains below, sequenced in a study of T cell repertoires in cytomegalovirus infection. TCRdb re-derived calls from the reads in MiXCR, one entry per CDR3 protein. This table has about 740,000 distinct CDR3 sequences, 35% to 40% appearing once. Input material: PBMCs. All receptors derive from a human donor in good health (CMV status not recorded). Some clones in this sample may be carry-over from other donors' samples.

Points on this clonotype: A junction end diverges from the germline sequence, so it may reflect a read error. J is TRBJ2-7 and V is TRBV20-1, with 7 bases that match TRBD2. From germline, CDR1 is DFQATT and CDR2 SNEGSKA (reference sequence). The CDR3 sequence is 11 residues long. This chain's CDR3 is CSASRVGGFHF. The CDR3 region has the DNA TGCAGTGCTAGCCGAGTGGGAGGGTTTCACTTC.

This clonotype came up many times. The V call is TRBV28, the J call TRBJ2-1, with D possibly TRBD2 on 6 matching bases. Per the germline V gene, CDR1 is MDHEN and CDR2 is SYDVKM. Trimming took 6 bases from V and 12 from J, leaving 15 bases between them. This CDR3 contains 12 residues. The CDR3 is CASSFGGPAQFF. The CDR3 DNA reads TGTGCCAGCAGCTTCGGAGGGCCTGCGCAGTTCTTC.

This clonotype was seen a handful of times. The genes are TRBV12-3 or TRBV12-4 and TRBJ1-5; D gene uncertain. This CDR3 region has 15 residues. Trimming shortened V by 0 bases and J by 2 bases, and 8 bases separated the two germline ends. The CDR3 loop is CASSLAGFGNQPQHF. As DNA, the CDR3 is TGTGCCAGCAGTTTAGCGGGATTTGGCAATCAGCCCCAGCATTTT.

In this sample, this clonotype turned up a few times. The rearrangement joins TRBV14 to TRBJ2-1; D is unresolved. V was pared by 1 base and J by 5 bases, with 21 bases between. The CDR3 is made up of 18 amino acids. Germline CDR1 and CDR2: SGHDN and FVKESK. In DNA, the CDR3 is TGTGCCAGCAGCCAAGGGTATCGCACGGAACGGCAAAACAATGAGCAGTTCTTC. Translating gives CASSQGYRTERQNNEQFF. The whole variable domain, remainder taken from reference TRBV14 and TRBJ2-1, is EAGVTQFPSHSVIEKGQTVTLRCDPISGHDNLYWYRRVMGKEIKFLLHFVKESKQDESGMPNNRFLAERTGGTYSTLKVQPAELEDSGVYFCASSQGYRTERQNNEQFFGPGTRLTVL.

In this sample, this clonotype turned up many times. The DNA of the CDR3 is TGTGCCAGCAGCTTAGAGGGTCGGAGCGGGAGTTTGTTGGGTGAGCAGTTCTTC. Its protein product is CASSLEGRSGSLLGEQFF. The rearrangement links TRBV7-6 to TRBJ2-1; TRBD2 aligns across 8 bases. There are 18 residues in the CDR3. V shed 1 base and J 9 bases; nucleotides not matched to a gene: 17. CDR1 is SGHVS and CDR2 is FNYEAQ in the germline V gene. The entire variable domain, with the rest obtained from reference TRBV7-6 and TRBJ2-1, is as follows: GAGVSQSPRYKVTKRGQDVALRCDPISGHVSLYWYRQALGQGPEFLTYFNYEAQQDKSGLPNDRFSAERPEGSISTLTIQRTEQRDSAMYRCASSLEGRSGSLLGEQFFGPGTRLTVL.

This chain connects TRBV4-2 to TRBJ2-2; TRBD2 aligns across 14 bases. Germline V gives CDR1 LGHNA, CDR2 YNFKEQ. The junction had 11 bases not matched to a gene; V was cut back by 7 bases and J by 7 bases. The CDR3 is made up of 17 amino acids. CDR3 residues: CASTDGTSGSYGGELFF. CDR3 DNA sequence: TGTGCCAGCACCGATGGGACTAGCGGGAGCTACGGCGGGGAGCTGTTTTTT.

This clonotype was seen many times. The V and J genes are TRBV7-8 and TRBJ1-1, with D hard to call. CDR1 is SGHVS and CDR2 is FQNEAQ in the germline V gene. The CDR3 length is 13 residues. Trimming took 5 bases from V and 1 from J, leaving 8 bases between them. In DNA, the CDR3 is TGTGCCAGCAGCCGCGCAGGGAACACTGAAGCTTTCTTT. Its translation: CASSRAGNTEAFF.

This rearrangement joins TRBV6-1 to TRBJ2-2; D possibly corresponds to TRBD1 (5 bases). The germline CDR1 and CDR2 sequences are MNHNS and SASEGT. The CDR3 sequence is 16 residues long. The ends were cut back, 4 bases at V and 3 bases at J, with 15 bases in the middle. The DNA for the CDR3 is TGTGCCAGCAGTGGTGGGGCCTGGTCGTACACCGGGGAGCTGTTTTTT. Its translation: CASSGGAWSYTGELFF.

The genes are TRBV20-1 and TRBJ2-7, with D maybe TRBD2 (6 bases). The CDR3 length is 14 residues. Germline V gene lookup returns CDR1 DFQATT and CDR2 SNEGSKA (reference sequence). The CDR3 nucleotides read TGCAGAGCGAAGTCGCGGGGACCCTCCTACGAGCAGTACTTC. It encodes CRAKSRGPSYEQYF.

This clonotype was seen a handful of times. V usage is TRBV7-9 and J usage is TRBJ2-7, with a tentative D call TRBD2 (6 bases). Germline V gene sequence: CDR1 SEHNR, CDR2 FQNEAQ (reference sequence). The V end lost 5 bases, the J end lost 0 bases, and 17 bases lay between the germline ends. There are 16 residues in the CDR3. Here the CDR3 DNA reads TGTGCCAGCAGCCTTGGGGGGAGGCCAAGCTCCTACGAGCAGTACTTC. Translation: CASSLGGRPSSYEQYF.

With respect to this clonotype: Compared with germline, one end of the junction differs, possibly owing to a read error. In nucleotides, the CDR3 is TGTGCCAGCAGTTTATTTTCGGGCGAGATGACCTTT. Translated: CASSLFSGEMTF. This chain uses TRBV28 with TRBJ1-6; D not certain. Germline V gives CDR1 MDHEN, CDR2 SYDVKM. There are 12 residues in the CDR3.

A remark on this clonotype: The CDR3 does not close with the conserved phenylalanine or tryptophan, likely indicating a read error. In DNA form, the CDR3 reads TGTGCCGGCCGTAGCGGGAGTAGGAATGAGCAGTTCTGC. Encoded protein: CAGRSGSRNEQFC. The chain combines TRBV28 with TRBJ2-1; 9 bases are shared with TRBD2. The CDR3 totals 13 residues. V shed 11 bases, J shed 7 bases, and the junction held 9 bases outside the gene matches. Germline V gives CDR1 MDHEN, CDR2 SYDVKM.

The chain has TRBV6-2 or TRBV6-3 and TRBJ2-2, with 7 bases aligning to TRBD2. The CDR3 sequence is 17 residues long. Germline lookup yields CDR1 MNHEY and CDR2 SVGEGT. V shed 0 bases and J 2 bases; nucleotides not matched to a gene: 6. CDR3 residues: CASSYSRLAENTGELFF. CDR3 DNA sequence: TGTGCCAGCAGTTACTCGAGGCTAGCGGAAAACACCGGGGAGCTGTTTTTT.

This clonotype was counted a few times. This chain connects TRBV4-1 to TRBJ2-3; 10 bases align to TRBD2. Trimming at V came to 1 base and at J to 3 bases, leaving 4 bases not matched to a gene. The germline V gene encodes CDR1 MGHRA and CDR2 YSYEKL. The CDR3 has 16 residues. CDR3 region: CASSQVLAGATDTQYF. The DNA for the CDR3 is TGCGCCAGCAGCCAAGTCCTAGCGGGGGCGACAGATACGCAGTATTTT.

This clonotype was seen at least ten times. This chain links TRBV7-2 with TRBJ1-2; 7 bases match TRBD1. This CDR3 has 14 amino acids. CDR1 is SGHTA, CDR2 FQGNSA, per germline. V lost 5 bases to trimming and J lost 8 bases; unmatched junction nucleotides: 11. CDR3 region: CASSRDRVVGGYTF. In nucleotides, the CDR3 is TGTGCCAGCAGCCGCGACAGGGTTGTGGGCGGCTACACCTTC.

V usage is TRBV2 and J usage is TRBJ1-2; TRBD1 might be the D (6 bases). CDR3 length: 15 residues. The germline V gene has CDR1 SNHLY and CDR2 FYNNEI. The ends were cut back, 0 bases at V and 7 bases at J, with 15 bases in the middle. The CDR3 sequence: CASSEAVSADSGYTF. As DNA, the CDR3 is TGTGCCAGCAGTGAAGCAGTATCGGCGGACAGTGGCTACACCTTC.